This T cell receptor (beta chain) appears in the sequencing data of a study of T cell changes during pregnancy in multiple sclerosis. Trimming removed 5 bases from V and 2 bases from J; junction bases left unmatched: 6. The CDR3 covers 15 residues. Per germline, CDR1 LGHNA and CDR2 YNFKEQ. This table comes from immunoSEQ multiplex PCR, and its TCRdb copy is limited to in-frame clones, with some not included. In the table there are about 44,000 clones, roughly 96% of which are singletons. V and J are TRBV4-2 and TRBJ2-1; TRBD2 matches at 7 bases. This clonotype was sampled from a female donor with multiple sclerosis, enrolled in a pregnancy study. Sample: peripheral blood, taken in the second trimester of pregnancy. The CDR3 loop reads CASSLGEGTYNEQFF. The DNA for the CDR3 is TGTGCCAGCAGCTTAGGGGAGGGGACCTACAATGAGCAGTTCTTC.